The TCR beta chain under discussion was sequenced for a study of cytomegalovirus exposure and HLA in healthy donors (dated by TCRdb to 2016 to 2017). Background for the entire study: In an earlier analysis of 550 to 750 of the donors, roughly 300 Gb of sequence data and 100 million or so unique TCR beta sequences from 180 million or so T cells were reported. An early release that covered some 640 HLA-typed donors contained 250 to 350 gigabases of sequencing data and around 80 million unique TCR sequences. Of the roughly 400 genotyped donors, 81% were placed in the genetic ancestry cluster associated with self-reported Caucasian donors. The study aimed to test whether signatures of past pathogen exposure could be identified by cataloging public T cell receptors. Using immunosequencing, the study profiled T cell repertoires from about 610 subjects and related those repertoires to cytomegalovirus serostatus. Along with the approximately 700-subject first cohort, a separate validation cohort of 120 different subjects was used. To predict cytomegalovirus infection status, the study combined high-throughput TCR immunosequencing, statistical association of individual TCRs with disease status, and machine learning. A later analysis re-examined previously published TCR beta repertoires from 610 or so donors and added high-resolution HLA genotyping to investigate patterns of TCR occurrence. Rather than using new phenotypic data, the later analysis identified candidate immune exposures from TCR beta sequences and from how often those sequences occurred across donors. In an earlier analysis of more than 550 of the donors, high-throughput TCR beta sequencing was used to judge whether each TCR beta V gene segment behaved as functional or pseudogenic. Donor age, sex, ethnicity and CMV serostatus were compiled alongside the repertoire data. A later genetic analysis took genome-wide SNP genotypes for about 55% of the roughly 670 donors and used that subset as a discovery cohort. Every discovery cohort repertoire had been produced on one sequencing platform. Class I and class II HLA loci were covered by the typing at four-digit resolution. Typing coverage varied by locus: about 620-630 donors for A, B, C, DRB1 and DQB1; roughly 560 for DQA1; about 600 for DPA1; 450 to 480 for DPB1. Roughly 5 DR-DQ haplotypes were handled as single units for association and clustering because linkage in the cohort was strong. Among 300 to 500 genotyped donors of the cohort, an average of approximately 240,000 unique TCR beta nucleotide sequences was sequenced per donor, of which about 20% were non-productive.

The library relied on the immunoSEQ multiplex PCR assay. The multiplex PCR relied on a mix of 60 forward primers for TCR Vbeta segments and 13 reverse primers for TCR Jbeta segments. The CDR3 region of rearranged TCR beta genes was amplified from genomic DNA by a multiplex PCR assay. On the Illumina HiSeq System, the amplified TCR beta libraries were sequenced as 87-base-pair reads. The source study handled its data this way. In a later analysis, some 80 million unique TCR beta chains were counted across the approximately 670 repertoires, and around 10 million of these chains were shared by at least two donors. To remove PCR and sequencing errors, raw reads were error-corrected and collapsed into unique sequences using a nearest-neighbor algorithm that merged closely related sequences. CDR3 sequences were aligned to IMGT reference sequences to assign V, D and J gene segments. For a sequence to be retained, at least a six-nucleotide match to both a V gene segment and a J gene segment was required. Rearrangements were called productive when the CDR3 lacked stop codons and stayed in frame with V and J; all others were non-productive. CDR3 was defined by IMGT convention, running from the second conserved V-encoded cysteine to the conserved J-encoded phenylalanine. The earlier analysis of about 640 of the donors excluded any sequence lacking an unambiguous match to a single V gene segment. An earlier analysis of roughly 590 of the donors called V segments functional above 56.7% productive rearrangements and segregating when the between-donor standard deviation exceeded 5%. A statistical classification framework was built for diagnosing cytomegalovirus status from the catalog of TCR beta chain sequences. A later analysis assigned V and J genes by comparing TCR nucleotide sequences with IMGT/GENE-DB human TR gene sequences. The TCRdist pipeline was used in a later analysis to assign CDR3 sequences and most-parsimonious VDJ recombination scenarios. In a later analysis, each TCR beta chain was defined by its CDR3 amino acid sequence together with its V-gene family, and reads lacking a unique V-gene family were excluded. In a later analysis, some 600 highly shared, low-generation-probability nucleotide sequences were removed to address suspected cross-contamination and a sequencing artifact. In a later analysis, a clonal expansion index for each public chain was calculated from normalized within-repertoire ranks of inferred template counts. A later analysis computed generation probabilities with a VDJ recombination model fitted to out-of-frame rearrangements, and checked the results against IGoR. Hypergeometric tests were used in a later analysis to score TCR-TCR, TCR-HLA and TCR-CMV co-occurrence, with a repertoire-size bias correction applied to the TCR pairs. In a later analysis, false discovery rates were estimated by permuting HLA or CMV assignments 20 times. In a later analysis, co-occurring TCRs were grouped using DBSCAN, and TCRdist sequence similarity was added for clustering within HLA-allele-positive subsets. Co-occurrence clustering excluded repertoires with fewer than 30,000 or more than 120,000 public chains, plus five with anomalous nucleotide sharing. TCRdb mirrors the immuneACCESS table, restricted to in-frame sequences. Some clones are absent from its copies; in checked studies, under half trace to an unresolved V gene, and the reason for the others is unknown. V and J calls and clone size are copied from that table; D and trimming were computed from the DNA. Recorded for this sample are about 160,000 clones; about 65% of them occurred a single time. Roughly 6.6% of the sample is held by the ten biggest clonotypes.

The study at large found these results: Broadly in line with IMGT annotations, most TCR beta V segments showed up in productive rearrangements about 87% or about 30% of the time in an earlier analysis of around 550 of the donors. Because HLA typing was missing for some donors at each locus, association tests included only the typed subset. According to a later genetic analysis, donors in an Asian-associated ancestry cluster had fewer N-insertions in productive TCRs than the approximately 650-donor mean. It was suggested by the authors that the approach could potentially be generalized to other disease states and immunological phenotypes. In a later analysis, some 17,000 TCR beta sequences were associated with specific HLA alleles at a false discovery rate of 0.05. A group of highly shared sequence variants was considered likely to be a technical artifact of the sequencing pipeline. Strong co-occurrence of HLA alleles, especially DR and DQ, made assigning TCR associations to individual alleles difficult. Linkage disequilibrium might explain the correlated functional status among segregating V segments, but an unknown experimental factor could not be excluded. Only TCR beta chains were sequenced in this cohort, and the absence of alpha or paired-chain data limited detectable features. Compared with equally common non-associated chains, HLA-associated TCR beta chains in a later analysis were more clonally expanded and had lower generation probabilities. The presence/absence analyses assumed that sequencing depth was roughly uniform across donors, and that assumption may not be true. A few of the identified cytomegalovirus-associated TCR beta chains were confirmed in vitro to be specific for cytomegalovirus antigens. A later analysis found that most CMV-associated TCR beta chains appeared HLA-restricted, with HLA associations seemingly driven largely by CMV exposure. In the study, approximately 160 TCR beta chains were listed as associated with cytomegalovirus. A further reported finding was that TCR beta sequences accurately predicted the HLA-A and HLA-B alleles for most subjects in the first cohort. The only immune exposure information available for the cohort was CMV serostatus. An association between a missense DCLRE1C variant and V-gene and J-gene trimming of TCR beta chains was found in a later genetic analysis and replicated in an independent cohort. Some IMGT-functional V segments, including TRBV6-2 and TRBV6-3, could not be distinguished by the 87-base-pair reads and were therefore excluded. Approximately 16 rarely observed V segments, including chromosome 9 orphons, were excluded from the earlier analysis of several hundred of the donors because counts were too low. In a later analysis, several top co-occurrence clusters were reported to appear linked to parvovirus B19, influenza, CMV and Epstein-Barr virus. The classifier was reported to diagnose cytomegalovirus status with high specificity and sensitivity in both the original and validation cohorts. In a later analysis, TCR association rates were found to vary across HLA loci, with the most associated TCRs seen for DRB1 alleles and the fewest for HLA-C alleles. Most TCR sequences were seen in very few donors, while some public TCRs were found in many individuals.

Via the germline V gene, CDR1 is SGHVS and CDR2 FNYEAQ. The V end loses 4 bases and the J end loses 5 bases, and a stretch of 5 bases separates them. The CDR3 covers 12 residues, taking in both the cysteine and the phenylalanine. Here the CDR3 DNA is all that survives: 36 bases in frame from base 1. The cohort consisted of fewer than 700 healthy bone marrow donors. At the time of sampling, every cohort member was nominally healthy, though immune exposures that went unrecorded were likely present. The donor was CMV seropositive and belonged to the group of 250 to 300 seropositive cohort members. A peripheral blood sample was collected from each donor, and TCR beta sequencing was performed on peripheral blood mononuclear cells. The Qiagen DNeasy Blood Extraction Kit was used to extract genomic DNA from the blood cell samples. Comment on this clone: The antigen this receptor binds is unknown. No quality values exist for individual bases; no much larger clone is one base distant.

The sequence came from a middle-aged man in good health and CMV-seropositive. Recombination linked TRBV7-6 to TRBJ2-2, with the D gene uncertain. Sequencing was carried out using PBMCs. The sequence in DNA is TGTGCCAGCAGCTCTAGGACCGGGGAGCTGTTTTTT. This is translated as CASSSRTGELFF.